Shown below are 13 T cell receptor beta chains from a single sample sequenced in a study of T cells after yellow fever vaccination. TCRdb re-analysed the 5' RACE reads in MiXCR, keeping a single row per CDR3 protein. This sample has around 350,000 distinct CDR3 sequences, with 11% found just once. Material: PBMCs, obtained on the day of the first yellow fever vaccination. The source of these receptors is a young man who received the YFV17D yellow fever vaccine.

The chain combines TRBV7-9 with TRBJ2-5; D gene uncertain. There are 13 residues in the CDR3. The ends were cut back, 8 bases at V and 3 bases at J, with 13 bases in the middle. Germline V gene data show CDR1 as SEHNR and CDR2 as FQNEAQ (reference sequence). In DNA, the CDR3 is TGTGCCAGCTCGGCGCCATGGGAAGAGACCCAGTACTTC. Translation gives CASSAPWEETQYF.

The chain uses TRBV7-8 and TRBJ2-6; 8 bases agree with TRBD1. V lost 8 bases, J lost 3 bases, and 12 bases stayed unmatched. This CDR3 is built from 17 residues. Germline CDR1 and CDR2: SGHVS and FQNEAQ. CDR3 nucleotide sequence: TGTGCCAGCGCCTCCGCCAGGGGGCGTTTTGGGGCCAACGTCCTGACTTTC. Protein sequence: CASASARGRFGANVLTF.

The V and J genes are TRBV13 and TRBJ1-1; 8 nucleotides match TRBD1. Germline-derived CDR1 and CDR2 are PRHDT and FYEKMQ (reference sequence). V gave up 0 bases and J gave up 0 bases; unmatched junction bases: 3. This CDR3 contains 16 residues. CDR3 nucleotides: TGTGCCAGCAGCTTAGGGACAGGGGTTGTGAACACTGAAGCTTTCTTT. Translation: CASSLGTGVVNTEAFF.

The CDR3 is CASSSSLSAYSYNEQFF. The CDR3 region has the DNA TGTGCCAGCAGCTCCTCCCTAAGCGCGTACTCCTACAATGAGCAGTTCTTC. The V call is TRBV7-9, the J call TRBJ2-1; no reliable D call. CDR3 length equals 17 residues. Trimming cost V 4 bases and J 0 bases, with 16 bases left between them. The V gene's germline CDR1 is SEHNR and CDR2 FQNEAQ (reference sequence).

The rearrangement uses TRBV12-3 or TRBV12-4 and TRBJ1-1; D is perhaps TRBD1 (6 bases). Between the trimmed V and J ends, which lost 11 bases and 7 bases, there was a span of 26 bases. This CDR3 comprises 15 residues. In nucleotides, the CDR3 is TGTGCCTCAAAACCCCAGGGGACGGGAGTCAGTGAAGCTTTCTTT. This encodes CASKPQGTGVSEAFF.

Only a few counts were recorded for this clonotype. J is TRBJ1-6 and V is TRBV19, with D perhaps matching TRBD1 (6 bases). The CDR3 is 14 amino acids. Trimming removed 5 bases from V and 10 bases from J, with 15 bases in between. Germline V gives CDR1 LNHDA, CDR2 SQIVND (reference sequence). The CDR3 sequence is CASSLRDIQSPLHF. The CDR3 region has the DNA TGTGCCAGTAGTCTCCGGGACATCCAATCACCCCTCCACTTT.

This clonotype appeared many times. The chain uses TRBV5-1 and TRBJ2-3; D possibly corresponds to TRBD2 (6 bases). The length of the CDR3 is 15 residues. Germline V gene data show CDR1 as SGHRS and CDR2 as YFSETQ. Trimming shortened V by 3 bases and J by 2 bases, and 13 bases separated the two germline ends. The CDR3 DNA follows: TGCGCCAGCAGCTCCCGGCGACTAGTCACAGATACGCAGTATTTT. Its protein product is CASSSRRLVTDTQYF.

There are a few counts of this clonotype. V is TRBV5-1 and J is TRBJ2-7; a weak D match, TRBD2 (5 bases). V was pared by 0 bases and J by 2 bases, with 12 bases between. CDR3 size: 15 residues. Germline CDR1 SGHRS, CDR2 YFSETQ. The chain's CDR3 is CASSLARGFTYEQYF. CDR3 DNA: TGCGCCAGCAGCTTGGCCCGGGGTTTTACCTACGAGCAGTACTTC.

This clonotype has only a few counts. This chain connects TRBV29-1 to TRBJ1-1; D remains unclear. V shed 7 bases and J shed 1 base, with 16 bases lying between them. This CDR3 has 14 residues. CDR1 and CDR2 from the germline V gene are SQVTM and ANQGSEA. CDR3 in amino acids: CSATVTGWNTEAFF. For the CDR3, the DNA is TGCAGCGCTACCGTTACCGGTTGGAACACTGAAGCTTTCTTT.

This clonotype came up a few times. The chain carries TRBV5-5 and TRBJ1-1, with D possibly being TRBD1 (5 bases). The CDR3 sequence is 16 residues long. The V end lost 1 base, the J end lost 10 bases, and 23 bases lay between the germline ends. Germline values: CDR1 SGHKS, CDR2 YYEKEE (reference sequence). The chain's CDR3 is CASSLSPPGVPHGAFF. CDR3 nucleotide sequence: TGTGCCAGCAGCTTGTCCCCTCCGGGGGTACCTCATGGAGCTTTCTTT.

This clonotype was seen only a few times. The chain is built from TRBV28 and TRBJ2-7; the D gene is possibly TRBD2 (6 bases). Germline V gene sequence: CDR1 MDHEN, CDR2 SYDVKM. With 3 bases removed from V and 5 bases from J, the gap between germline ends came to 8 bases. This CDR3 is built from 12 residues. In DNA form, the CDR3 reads TGTGCCAGCAGTTTGGCGGGACACGAGCAGTACGTC. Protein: CASSLAGHEQYV.

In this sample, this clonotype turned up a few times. The CDR3 sequence: CASSFSRLTSSYNEQFF. The DNA of the CDR3 is TGTGCCAGCAGCTTTAGTAGATTGACTAGCTCCTACAATGAGCAGTTCTTC. This chain links TRBV5-5 with TRBJ2-1; D perhaps matches TRBD2 (6 bases). The CDR3 runs 17 residues. With 2 bases removed from V and 0 bases from J, the gap between germline ends came to 15 bases. Germline-derived CDR1 and CDR2 are SGHKS and YYEKEE (reference sequence).

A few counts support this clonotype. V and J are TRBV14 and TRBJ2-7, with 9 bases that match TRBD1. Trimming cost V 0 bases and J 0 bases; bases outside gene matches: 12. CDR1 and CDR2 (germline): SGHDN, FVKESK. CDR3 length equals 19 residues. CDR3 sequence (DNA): TGTGCCAGCAGCCAAGAAGATACAGGGGGCCGAACAAGCTCCTACGAGCAGTACTTC. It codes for CASSQEDTGGRTSSYEQYF. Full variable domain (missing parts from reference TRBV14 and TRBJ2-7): EAGVTQFPSHSVIEKGQTVTLRCDPISGHDNLYWYRRVMGKEIKFLLHFVKESKQDESGMPNNRFLAERTGGTYSTLKVQPAELEDSGVYFCASSQEDTGGRTSSYEQYFGPGTRLTVT.